The clone carrying this T cell receptor beta chain was seen a handful of times. Antigen unknown. The junction departs from germline at one end; a sequencing error may be responsible. The length of the CDR3 is 13 residues. In germline, CDR1 is SQVTM, CDR2 ANQGSEA. The study built unsorted libraries from 2 million PBMCs kept at -80 C. 5'RACE with 10-nucleotide random UMIs produced the cDNA. TCRdb independently ran MiXCR on the 5' RACE reads; one entry per CDR3 protein. The table records around 28,000 distinct CDR3 sequences, roughly 2.7% of them present only once. This specimen belongs to a study of neurological immune-mediated disorders. The study, taken as a whole, reports: Expanded clones shared no CDR3 amino acid sequences across subjects, suggesting private repertoires in all groups. The most TCR clonal expansion was seen in HTLV-1-associated myelopathy, and the least was seen in multiple sclerosis, which fell below healthy controls.

The J gene is TRBJ2-5, the V gene TRBV29-1, with D tentatively TRBD1 (6 bases). The sample comprised PBMCs. This TCR was sampled from a woman in her 50s with multiple sclerosis. The CDR3 loop is CSVESYREETQYF. Here the CDR3 DNA reads TGCAGCGTTGAAAGTTACAGGGAAGAGACCCAGTACTTT.